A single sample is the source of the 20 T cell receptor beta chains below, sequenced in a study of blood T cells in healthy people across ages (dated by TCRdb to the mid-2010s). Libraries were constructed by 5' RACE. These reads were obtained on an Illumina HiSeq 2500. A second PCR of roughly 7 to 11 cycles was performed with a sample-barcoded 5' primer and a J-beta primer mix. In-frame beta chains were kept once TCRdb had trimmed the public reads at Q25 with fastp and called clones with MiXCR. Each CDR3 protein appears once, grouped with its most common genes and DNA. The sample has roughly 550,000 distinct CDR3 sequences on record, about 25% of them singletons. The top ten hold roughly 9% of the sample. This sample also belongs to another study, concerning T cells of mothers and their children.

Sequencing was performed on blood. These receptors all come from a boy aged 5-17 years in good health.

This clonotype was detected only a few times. As DNA, the CDR3 is TGTGCCAGCAGCTTAGGGATAGGCAGCCTAGGTGGCTACACCTTC. Translated: CASSLGIGSLGGYTF. V is TRBV7-9 and J is TRBJ1-2; D is unresolved. CDR3 length equals 15 residues. V gave up 1 base and J gave up 7 bases, with 16 bases separating them. CDR1 is SEHNR and CDR2 is FQNEAQ in the germline V gene (reference sequence).

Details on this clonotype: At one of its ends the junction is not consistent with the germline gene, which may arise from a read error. CDR3 coding DNA: TGTCCCAGCAGCTTAGGGGGGGACAGGGGACACTACGAGCAGTACTTC. Amino acids: CPSSLGGDRGHYEQYF. The V and J genes are TRBV11-3 and TRBJ2-7, with 10 bases lining up with TRBD1. The V gene's germline CDR1 is SGHNT and CDR2 YENEEA. The CDR3 totals 16 residues.

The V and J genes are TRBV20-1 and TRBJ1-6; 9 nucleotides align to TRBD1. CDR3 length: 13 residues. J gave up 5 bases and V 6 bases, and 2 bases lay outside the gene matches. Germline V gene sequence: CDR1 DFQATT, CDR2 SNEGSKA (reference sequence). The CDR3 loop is CSAGTGNNSPLHF. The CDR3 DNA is TGCAGTGCAGGGACAGGGAATAATTCACCCCTCCACTTT.

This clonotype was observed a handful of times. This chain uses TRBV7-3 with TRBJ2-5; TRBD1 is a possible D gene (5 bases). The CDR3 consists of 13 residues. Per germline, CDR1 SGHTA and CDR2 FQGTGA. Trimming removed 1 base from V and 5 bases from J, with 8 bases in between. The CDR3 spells CASSLKGKETQYF. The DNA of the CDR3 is TGTGCCAGCAGCTTAAAGGGGAAGGAGACCCAGTACTTC.

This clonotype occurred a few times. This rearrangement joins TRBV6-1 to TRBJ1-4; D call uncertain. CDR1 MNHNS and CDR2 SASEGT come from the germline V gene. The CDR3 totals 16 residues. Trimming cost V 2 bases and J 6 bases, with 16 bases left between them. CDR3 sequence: CASSEPTAEVDEKLFF. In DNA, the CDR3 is TGTGCCAGCAGTGAACCAACGGCGGAGGTGGATGAAAAACTGTTTTTT.

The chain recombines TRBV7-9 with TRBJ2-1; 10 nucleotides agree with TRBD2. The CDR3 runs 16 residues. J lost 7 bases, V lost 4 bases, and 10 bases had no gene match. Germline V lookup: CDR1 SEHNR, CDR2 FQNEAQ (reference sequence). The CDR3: CASSSWLAGGENEQFF. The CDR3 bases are TGTGCCAGCAGCTCCTGGTTAGCGGGGGGAGAAAATGAGCAGTTCTTC.

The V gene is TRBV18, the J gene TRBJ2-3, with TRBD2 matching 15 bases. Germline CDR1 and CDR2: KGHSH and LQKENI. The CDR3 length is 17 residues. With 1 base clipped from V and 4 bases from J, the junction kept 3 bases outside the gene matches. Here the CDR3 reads CASSPRTSGGAADTQYF. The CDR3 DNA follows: TGTGCCAGCTCACCACGGACTAGCGGGGGGGCCGCAGATACGCAGTATTTT.

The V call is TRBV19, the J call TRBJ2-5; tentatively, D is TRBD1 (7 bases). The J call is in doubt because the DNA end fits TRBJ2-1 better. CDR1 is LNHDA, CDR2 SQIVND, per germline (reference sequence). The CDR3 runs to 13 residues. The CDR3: CASRGATYNEQFF. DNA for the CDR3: TGTGCCAGCAGGGGGGCAACCTACAATGAGCAGTTCTTC.

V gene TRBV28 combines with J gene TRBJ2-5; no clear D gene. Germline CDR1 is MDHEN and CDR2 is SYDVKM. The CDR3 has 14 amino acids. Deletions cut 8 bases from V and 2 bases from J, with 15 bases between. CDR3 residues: CASGHPRFQETQYF. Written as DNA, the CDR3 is TGTGCCAGCGGCCACCCACGGTTTCAAGAGACCCAGTACTTC.

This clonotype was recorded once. The CDR3 reads CASSLGGQGTNYGYTF. The CDR3 nucleotides read TGTGCCAGCAGTTTGGGTGGACAGGGGACTAACTATGGCTACACCTTC. The gene calls are TRBV28 and TRBJ1-2, with 9 bases matching TRBD1. CDR1 and CDR2 from the germline V gene are MDHEN and SYDVKM. The J segment lost 0 bases and the V segment lost 3 bases, leaving 5 bases of the junction unmatched. The CDR3 consists of 16 residues.

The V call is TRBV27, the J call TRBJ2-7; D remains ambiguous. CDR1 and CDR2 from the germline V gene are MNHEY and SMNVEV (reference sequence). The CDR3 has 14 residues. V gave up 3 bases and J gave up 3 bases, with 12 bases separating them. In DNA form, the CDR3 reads TGTGCCAGCAGTTTTAACAGCGCGTTCTACGAGCAGTACTTC. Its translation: CASSFNSAFYEQYF.

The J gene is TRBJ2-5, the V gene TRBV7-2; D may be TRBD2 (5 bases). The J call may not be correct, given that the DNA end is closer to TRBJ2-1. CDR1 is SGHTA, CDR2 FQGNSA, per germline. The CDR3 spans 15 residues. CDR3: CASSLGSWATTEQFF. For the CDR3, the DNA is TGTGCCAGCAGCTTAGGGTCCTGGGCGACTACTGAGCAGTTCTTC.

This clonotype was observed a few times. The chain's CDR3 is CASSQVQGAQYF. The CDR3 nucleotides are TGTGCCAGCAGCCAAGTACAGGGGGCCCAGTACTTC. V and J are TRBV3-1 and TRBJ2-5; TRBD1 aligns across 8 bases. The CDR3 has 12 amino acids. The V segment lost 1 base and the J segment 9 bases; nucleotides outside the gene matches: 1. Germline CDR1 reads LGHDT; CDR2 reads YNNKEL (reference sequence).

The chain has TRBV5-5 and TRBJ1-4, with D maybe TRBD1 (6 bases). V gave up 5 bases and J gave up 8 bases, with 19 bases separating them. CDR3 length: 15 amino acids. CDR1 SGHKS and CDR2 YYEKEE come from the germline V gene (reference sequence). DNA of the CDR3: TGTGCCAGCAGTCACGGGTGGACAGCTGGGGAAAAACTGTTTTTT. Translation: CASSHGWTAGEKLFF.

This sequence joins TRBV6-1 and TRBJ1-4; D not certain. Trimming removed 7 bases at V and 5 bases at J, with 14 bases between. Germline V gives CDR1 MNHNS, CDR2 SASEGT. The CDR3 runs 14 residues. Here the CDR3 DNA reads TGTGCCAGCATTCCCAGTCCGAAAAATGAAAAACTGTTTTTT. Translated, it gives CASIPSPKNEKLFF.

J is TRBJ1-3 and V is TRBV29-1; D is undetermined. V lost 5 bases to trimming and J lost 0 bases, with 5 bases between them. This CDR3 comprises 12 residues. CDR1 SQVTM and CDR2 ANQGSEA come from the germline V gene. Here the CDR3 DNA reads TGCAGCGTTATGGACTCTGGAAACACCATATATTTT. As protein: CSVMDSGNTIYF.

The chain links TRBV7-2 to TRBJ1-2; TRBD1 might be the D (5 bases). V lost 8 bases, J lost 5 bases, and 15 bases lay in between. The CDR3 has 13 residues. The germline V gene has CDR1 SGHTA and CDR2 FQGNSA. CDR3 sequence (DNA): TGTGCCAGCGACTTGAACGGGGGGTATGGCTACACCTTC. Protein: CASDLNGGYGYTF.

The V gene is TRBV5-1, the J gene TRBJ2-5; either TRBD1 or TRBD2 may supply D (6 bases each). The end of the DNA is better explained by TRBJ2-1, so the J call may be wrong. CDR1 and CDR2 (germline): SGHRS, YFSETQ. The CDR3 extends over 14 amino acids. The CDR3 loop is CASSLVVGGVEQFF. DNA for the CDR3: TGCGCCAGCAGCTTGGTGGTGGGGGGCGTTGAGCAGTTCTTC.

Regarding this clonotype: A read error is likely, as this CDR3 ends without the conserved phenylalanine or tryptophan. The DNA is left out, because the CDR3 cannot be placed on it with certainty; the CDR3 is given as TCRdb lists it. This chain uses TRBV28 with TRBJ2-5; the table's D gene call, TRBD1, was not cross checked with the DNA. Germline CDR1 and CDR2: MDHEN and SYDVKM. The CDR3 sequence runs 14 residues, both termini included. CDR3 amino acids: CASSSPSLGGAPWV.

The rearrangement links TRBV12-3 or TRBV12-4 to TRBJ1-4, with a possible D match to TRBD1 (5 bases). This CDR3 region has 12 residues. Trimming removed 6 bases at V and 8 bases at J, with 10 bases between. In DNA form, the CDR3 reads TGTGCCAGCAGGGGGGAGCGGGAAAAACTGTTTTTT. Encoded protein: CASRGEREKLFF.